This TCR beta chain was sequenced for a study of shared clonotypes between healthy human individuals. Broader study findings: Depth of sequencing was expected to influence donor clonotype sharing. Enrolling few donors narrowed the genetic and exposure-history diversity that was represented. Sharing across a handful of donors was seen in roughly 5.2% of naive CD4 clonotypes.

Per the original methods: Owing to the provision of junction-only sequences devoid of quality scores by immunoSEQ, filtering differed. Data came from immunoSEQ multiplex PCR; TCRdb stores just in-frame clones and leaves some out. V, J and clone size derive from that table, while D and trimming were established from the DNA sequence. The sample records 2 million to 2.5 million clones, roughly 90% being singletons. About this clone itself: What it recognizes is unknown.

J gave up 9 bases and V 4 bases, and 0 bases lay outside the gene matches. The V gene's germline CDR1 is MRHNA and CDR2 SNTAGT. There are 12 residues in the CDR3. The V gene is TRBV6-4, the J gene TRBJ2-1; TRBD1 matches 10 bases. Sequencing was performed on naive CD4+ T cells from PBMCs. Sample subset: CD45RA+ positively selected. This TCR derives from a man aged 18 to 29 in good health. Some clones in this sample may be carry-over from other donors' samples. Here the CDR3 reads CASSGTGGEQFF. CDR3 sequence (DNA): TGTGCCAGCAGTGGGACAGGGGGTGAGCAGTTCTTC.